This T cell receptor beta chain derives from a study of OX40 agonist ivuxolimab in advanced cancers. This CDR3 is 12 amino acids long. Germline CDR1 reads LNHDA; CDR2 reads SQIVND (reference sequence). Measured with immunoSEQ multiplex PCR; TCRdb has only the in-frame clones, and not every one. This table holds some 100,000 clones, 85% to 90% found once. The chain couples TRBV19 to TRBJ2-1; no clear D gene. Sequencing used CD4+ or CD8+ T cells sorted from blood, obtained in a trial of the OX40 agonist ivuxolimab. This TCR came from an adult with an advanced solid tumor such as melanoma, head and neck, liver or kidney cancer. CDR3 bases: TGTGCTGCCTCGGCTACCGAGAGGGAGCAGTTCTTC. Its translation is CAASATEREQFF.